This T cell receptor (beta chain) was retrieved from a study of regulatory T cells in long-lasting Graves disease (dated by TCRdb to the early 2020s). Context from the whole study: Persistent Graves' disease patients were compared with newly diagnosed Graves' disease patients by peripheral blood TCR sequencing and RNA sequencing. The study took place in China and was registered as a clinical trial. TCR sequencing covered some 13 persistent and roughly 20 newly diagnosed Graves' disease patients, approximately 33 samples in total.

Notes on this clonotype: It has no known antigen specificity. No much larger clonotype is one base removed from it; base qualities were not supplied.

RNA was extracted from PBMCs in TRIzol for both TCR sequencing and RNA sequencing. Graves' disease was diagnosed according to American Thyroid Association guidelines. Recruitment of patients was carried out at an endocrinology department in Xi'an, China. Each patient gave around 9.2 milliliters of peripheral blood, collected in an EDTA anticoagulant tube. Ficoll Paque Plus density gradient separation was used to isolate PBMCs, and no further T cell sorting was performed. An Agilent 2100 Bioanalyzer and agarose gel were used to assess RNA quality, and a NanoDrop 2000 was used to measure RNA concentration. Through fastp at Q25 and MiXCR, TCRdb rebuilt clones from the public reads, retaining in-frame beta chains. Entries that share a CDR3 protein sequence are merged under the most common genes and DNA. The sample data list over 500 distinct CDR3 sequences, and 70% to 85% of these were observed just once. The top ten hold more than 30% of the sample.

Summary of the overall study and its limitations: Preferential use of TRBV28, TRBJ1-2 and TRBJ2-5 was observed in persistent disease, whereas TRBV20-1 and TRBJ2-1 were favored in newly diagnosed disease. Patients with persistent disease shared more public clonotypes (approximately 2,500) than newly diagnosed patients did (about 1,000). The small sample size was acknowledged by the authors as a limitation that may reduce accuracy. Lower TCR Shannon entropy and fewer highly expanded clones were observed in persistent Graves' disease patients than in newly diagnosed patients, which suggested clonal expansion. The study examined only peripheral blood because the primary lesion, thyroid tissue, could not be accessed.

From the cysteine through the phenylalanine, the CDR3 covers 15 amino acids. Only CDR3 DNA remains: 45 bases, in frame from the first base. CDR1 and CDR2 were assigned from the germline V gene as KGHSH and LQKENI. Germline trimming amounts to 3 bases on V and 9 bases on J, with 8 as the count of junction bases outside the gene matches. The material was peripheral blood mononuclear cells (PBMCs), obtained with antithyroid drug treatment, in newly diagnosed or persistent Graves disease (not recorded which). The origin of this receptor is a female donor with Graves disease. Donor details come from another sample of the same person, matched by shared clones. This sequence uses TRBV18 and TRBJ1-6, with 7 junctional bases fitting TRBD1. The nucleotide sequence is TGTGCCAGCTCACCTGGAGCACAGGGGTCTTCACCCCTCCACTTT. Translated, it gives CASSPGAQGSSPLHF. When the CDR3 is completed using the reference TRBV18 and TRBJ1-6 genes on either side, the full variable domain is NAGVMQNPRHLVRRRGQEARLRCSPMKGHSHVYWYRQLPEEGLKFMVYLQKENIIDESGMPKERFSAEFPKEGPSILRIQQVVRGDSAAYFCASSPGAQGSSPLHFGNGTRLTVT.